This T cell receptor beta chain was identified in a study of cytomegalovirus exposure and HLA in healthy donors. Study as a whole: Early release data held 75 million to 100 million unique TCRs from HLA-typed donors. Study-wide findings and caveats: Analyses of presence and absence presupposed an approximately uniform sequencing depth across donors.

PCR employed 60 Vbeta and 13 Jbeta primers. The protocol was immunoSEQ multiplex PCR, while the TCRdb copy is restricted to in-frame clones and leaves out a portion. The sample holds around 150,000 clones; more than 70% are singletons and the top ten take 11%. Note on this clone: The antigen is not known.

Every donor was a healthy person donating bone marrow. Germline V lookup: CDR1 SGHVS, CDR2 FNYEAQ. V was trimmed by 5 bases and J by 7 bases, leaving 21 bases between them. The length of the CDR3 is 15 residues. The TCR was taken from a young man in good health and CMV-seropositive. Sequences were obtained from PBMCs. The chain carries TRBV7-6 and TRBJ2-7; D is possibly TRBD2 (5 bases). The CDR3 nucleotides are TGTGCCAGCAGCGCCCCCAGTACTAGTCACCCTGAGCAGTACTTC. Its protein product is CASSAPSTSHPEQYF.